The TCR beta chain under discussion was sequenced for a study of Tregs in tolerant kidney transplant recipients. Overall study results and limits: The most relevant donor-specific Treg TCRbeta repertoire apparently came from expansion with activated donor B cells.

The protocol was immunoSEQ multiplex PCR, while the TCRdb copy is restricted to in-frame clones and leaves out a portion. The sample yields about 52,000 clones, 90% to 95% seen once. Only one count was recorded for this clone. The antigen is undetermined. The germline V gene has CDR1 SGHNT and CDR2 YYREEE (reference sequence). CDR3 length: 13 residues. The V end was cut by 4 bases, the J end by 7 bases, with 15 bases between. Recipients received nonmyeloablative bone marrow transplants from related graft donors, with transient mixed chimerism. Thawed PBMCs were FACS-sorted into unstimulated CD4+CD25+CD127- regulatory T cells, CD4+CD25- non-regulatory cells, CD4 and CD8 cells.

The material was CD8+ T cells from blood (PBMCs), obtained 24 months after the transplant. This receptor was taken from a human patient who received a combined kidney and bone marrow transplant. Some T cells may be transferred from the graft donor. The chain combines TRBV5-4 with TRBJ2-7; possible D gene TRBD2, 6 bases. CDR3 DNA: TGTGCCAGCAGCACCGGACCGGGGAGGGAGCAGTACTTC. Translation gives CASSTGPGREQYF.